This TCR beta chain comes out of a study of monozygotic twins with inflammatory bowel disease. General study points: Variability may have been added to patient repertoires by differing immunosuppressive treatments.

This CDR3 region has 11 residues. The germline V gene has CDR1 LGHDT and CDR2 YNNKEL (reference sequence). Details on this clonotype: The antigen is unknown.

Isolation of total RNA was performed on whole blood, with no prior T cell sorting. TCRdb reprocessed the 5' RACE reads and reports one entry per CDR3 protein, with no DNA. This listing includes about 450,000 distinct CDR3 sequences. Sequenced material: blood. The chain has TRBV3-1 and TRBJ2-1; TCRdb proposes TRBD1, but this gene call is untestable without DNA. The source of this sequence is a human donor with ulcerative colitis or Crohn's disease, or a healthy co-twin of an affected twin (not recorded which). The chain's CDR3 is CASRGVSEQFF.